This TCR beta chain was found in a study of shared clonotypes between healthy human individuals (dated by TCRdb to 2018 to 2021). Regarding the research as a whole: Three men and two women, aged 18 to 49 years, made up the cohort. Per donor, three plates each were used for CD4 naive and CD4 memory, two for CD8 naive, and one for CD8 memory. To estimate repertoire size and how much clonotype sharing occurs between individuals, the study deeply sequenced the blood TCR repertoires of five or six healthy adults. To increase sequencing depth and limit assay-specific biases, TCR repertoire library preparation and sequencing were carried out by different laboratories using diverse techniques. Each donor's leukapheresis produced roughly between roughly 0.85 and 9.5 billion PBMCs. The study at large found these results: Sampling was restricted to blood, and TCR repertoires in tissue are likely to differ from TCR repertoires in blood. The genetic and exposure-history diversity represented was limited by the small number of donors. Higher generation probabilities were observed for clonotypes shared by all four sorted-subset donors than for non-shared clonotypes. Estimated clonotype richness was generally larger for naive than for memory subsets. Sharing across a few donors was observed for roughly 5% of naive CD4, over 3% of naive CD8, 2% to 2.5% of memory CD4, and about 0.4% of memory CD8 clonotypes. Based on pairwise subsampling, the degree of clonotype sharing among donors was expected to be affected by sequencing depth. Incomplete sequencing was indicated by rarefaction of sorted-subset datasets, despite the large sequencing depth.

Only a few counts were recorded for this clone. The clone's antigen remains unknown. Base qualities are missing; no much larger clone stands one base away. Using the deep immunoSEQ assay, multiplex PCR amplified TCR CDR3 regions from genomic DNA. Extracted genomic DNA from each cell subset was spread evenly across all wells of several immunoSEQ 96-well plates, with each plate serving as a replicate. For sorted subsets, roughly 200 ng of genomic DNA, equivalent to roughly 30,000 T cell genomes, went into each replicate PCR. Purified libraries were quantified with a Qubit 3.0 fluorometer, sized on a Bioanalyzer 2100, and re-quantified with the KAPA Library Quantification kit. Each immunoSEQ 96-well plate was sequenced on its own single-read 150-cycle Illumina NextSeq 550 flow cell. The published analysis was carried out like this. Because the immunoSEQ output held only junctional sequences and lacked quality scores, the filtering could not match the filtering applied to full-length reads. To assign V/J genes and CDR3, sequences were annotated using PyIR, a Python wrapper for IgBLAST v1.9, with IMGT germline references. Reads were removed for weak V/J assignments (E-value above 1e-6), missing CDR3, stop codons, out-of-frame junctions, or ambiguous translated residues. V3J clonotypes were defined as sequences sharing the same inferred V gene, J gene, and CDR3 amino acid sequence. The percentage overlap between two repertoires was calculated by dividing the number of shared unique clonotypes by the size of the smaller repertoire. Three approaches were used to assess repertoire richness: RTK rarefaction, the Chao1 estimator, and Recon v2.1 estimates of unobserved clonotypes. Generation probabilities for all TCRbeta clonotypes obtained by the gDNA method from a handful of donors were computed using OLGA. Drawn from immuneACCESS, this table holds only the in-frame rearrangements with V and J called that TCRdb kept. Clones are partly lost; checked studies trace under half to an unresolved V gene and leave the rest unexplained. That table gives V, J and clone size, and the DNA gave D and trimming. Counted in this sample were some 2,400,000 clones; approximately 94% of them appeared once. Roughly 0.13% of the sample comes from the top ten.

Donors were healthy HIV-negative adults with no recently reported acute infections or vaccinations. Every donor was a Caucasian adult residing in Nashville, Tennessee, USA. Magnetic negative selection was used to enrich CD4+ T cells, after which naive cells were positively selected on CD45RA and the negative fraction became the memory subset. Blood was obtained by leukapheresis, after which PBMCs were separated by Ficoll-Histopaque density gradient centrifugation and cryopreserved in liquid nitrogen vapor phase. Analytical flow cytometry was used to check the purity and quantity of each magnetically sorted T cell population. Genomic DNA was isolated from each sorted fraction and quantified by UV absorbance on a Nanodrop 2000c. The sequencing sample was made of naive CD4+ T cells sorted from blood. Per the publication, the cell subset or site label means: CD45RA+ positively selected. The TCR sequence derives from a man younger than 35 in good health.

The nucleotide sequence reads TGTGCCAGCGGAAGGGACAGCCTTAACTATGGCTACACCTTC. It encodes CASGRDSLNYGYTF. Here the chain combines TRBV2 and TRBJ1-2; TRBD1 lines up with 7 middle nucleotides. The CDR3 contains 14 residues, cysteine and phenylalanine counted. The only DNA kept is the CDR3, 42 bases in frame from the first base. Germline trimming amounts to 8 bases on V and 1 base on J, with 7 as the count of junction bases outside the gene matches. The CDR1 and CDR2 encoded by the germline V gene are SNHLY and FYNNEI.